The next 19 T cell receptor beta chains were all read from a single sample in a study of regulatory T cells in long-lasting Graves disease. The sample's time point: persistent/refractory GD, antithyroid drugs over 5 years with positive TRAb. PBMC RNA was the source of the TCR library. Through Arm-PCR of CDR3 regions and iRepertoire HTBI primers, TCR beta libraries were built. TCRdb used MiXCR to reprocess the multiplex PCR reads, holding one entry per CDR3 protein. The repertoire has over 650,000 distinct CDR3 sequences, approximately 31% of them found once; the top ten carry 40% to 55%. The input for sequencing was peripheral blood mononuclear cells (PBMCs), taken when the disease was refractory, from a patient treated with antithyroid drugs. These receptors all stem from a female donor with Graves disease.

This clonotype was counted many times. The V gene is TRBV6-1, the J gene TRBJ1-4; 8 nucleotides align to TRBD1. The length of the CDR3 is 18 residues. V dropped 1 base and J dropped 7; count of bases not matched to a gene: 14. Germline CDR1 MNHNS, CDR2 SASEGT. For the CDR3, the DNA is TGTGCCAGCAGTGAAGAAGTGGCCAGGGGGCTTAGCAGTGAAAAACTGTTTTTT. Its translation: CASSEEVARGLSSEKLFF.

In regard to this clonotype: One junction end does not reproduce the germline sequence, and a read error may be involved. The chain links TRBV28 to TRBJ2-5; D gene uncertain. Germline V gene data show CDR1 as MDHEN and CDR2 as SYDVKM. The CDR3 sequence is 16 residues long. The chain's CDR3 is CASGLLASVAGETQYF. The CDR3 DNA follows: TGTGCCAGCGGTTTATTGGCGAGCGTGGCTGGAGAGACCCAGTACTTC.

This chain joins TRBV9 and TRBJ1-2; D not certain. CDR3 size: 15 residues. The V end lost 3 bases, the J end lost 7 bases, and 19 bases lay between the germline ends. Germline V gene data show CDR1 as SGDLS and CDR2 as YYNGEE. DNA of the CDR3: TGTGCCAGCAGCGCGGACGCCCGCTCCATTATTGGCTACACCTTC. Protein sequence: CASSADARSIIGYTF.

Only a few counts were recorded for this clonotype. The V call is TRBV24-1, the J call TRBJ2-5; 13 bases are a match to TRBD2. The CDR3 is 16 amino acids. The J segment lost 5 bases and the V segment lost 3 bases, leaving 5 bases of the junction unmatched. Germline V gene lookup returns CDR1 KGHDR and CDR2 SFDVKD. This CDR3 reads CATSDGLAGVRETQYF. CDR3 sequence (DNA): TGTGCCACCAGTGATGGACTAGCGGGAGTAAGGGAGACCCAGTACTTC.

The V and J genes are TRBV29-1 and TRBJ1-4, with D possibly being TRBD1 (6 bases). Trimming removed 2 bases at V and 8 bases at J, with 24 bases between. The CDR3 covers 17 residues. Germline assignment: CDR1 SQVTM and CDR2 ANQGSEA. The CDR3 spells CSVEQFVSGQGWEKLFF. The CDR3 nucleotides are TGCAGCGTTGAACAGTTCGTCTCCGGGCAGGGGTGGGAAAAACTGTTTTTT.

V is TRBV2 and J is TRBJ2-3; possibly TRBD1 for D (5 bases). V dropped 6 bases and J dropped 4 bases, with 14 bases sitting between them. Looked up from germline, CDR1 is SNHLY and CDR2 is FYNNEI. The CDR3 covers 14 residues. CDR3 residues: CASSLGLQADTQYF. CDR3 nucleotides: TGTGCCAGCAGCTTAGGTTTACAGGCAGATACGCAGTATTTT.

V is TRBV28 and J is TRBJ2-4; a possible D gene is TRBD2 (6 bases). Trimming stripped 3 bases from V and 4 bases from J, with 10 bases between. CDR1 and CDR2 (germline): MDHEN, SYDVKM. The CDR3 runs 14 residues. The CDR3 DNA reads TGTGCCAGCAGTTTCGACGGAGGGAAAAACATTCAGTACTTC. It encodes CASSFDGGKNIQYF.

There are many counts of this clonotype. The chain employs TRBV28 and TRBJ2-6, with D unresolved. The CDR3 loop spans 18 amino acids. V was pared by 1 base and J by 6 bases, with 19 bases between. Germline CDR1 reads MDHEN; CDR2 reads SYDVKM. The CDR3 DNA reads TGTGCCAGCAGTTTATTGGGTCGGAACGCTAACGTGGCCAACGTCCTGACTTTC. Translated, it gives CASSLLGRNANVANVLTF. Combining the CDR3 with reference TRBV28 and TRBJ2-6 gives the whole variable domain DVKVTQSSRYLVKRTGEKVFLECVQDMDHENMFWYRQDPGLGLRLIYFSYDVKMKEKGDIPEGYSVSREKKERFSLILESASTNQTSMYLCASSLLGRNANVANVLTFGAGSRLTVL.

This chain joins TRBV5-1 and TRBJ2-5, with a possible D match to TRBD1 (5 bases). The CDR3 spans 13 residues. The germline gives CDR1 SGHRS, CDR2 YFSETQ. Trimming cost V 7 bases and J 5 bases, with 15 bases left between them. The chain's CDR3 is CASPNYRTETQYF. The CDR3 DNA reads TGCGCCAGCCCGAACTACAGGACGGAGACCCAGTACTTC.

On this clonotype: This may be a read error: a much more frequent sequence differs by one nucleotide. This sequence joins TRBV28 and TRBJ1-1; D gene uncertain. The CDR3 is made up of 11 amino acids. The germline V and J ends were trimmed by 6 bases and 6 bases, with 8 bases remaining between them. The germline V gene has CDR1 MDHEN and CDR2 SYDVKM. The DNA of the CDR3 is TGTGCCAGCAGCCGGGAACCTGAAGCTTTCTTT. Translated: CASSREPEAFF.

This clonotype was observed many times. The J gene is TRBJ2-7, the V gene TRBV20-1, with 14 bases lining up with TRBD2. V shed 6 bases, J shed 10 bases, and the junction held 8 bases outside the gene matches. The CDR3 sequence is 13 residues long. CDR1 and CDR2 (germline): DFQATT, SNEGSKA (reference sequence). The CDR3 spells CSAGPGLAGVQYF. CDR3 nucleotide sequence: TGCAGTGCCGGCCCGGGACTAGCGGGAGTTCAGTACTTC.

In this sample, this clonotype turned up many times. The CDR3 DNA sequence: TGTGCTAGTGGTTCATTGGGGGGCAGGGTATTGCCCACTGAAGCTTTCTTT. This sequence encodes CASGSLGGRVLPTEAFF. This sequence joins TRBV12-5 and TRBJ1-1; maybe TRBD1 (6 bases). The germline gives CDR1 LGHNT, CDR2 FRNRAP. V was clipped by 4 bases and J by 4 bases, with 22 bases between them. This CDR3 is built from 17 residues.

Written as DNA, the CDR3 is TGCAGCGGGCAGAACACTGAAGCTTTCTTT. Translating it yields CSGQNTEAFF. This rearrangement joins TRBV20-1 to TRBJ1-1; D is unclear. Germline V gene data show CDR1 as DFQATT and CDR2 as SNEGSKA (reference sequence). The CDR3 has 10 residues.

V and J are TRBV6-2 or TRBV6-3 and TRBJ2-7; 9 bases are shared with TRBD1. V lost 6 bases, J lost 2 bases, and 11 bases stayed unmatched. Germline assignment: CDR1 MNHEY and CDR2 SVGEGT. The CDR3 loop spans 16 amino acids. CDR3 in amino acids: CASRLSGQGSTYEQYF. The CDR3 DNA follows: TGTGCCAGCAGGCTTTCAGGACAGGGGTCTACCTACGAGCAGTACTTC.

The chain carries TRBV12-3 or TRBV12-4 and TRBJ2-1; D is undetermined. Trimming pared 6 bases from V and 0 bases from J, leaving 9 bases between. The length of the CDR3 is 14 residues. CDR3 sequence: CASSRHSSYNEQFF. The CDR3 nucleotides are TGTGCCAGCAGCAGACATAGCTCCTACAATGAGCAGTTCTTC.

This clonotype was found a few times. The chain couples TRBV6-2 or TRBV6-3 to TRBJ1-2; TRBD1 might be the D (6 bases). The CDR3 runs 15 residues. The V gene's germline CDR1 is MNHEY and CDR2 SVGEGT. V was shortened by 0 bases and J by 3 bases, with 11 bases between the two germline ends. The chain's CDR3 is CASSYSVGGDYGYTF. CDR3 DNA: TGTGCCAGCAGTTACTCGGTGGGGGGCGACTATGGCTACACCTTC.

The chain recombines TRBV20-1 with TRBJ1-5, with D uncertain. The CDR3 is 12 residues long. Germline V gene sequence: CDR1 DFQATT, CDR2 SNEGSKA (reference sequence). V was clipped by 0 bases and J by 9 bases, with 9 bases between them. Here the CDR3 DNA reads TGCAGTGCTAGAGAGGGTGTTCGGCCCCAGCATTTT. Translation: CSAREGVRPQHF.

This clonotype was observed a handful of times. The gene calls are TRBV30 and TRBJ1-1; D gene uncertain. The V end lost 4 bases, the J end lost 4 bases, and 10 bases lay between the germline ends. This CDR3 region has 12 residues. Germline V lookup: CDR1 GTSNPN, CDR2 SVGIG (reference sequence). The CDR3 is CAWKGGGTEAFF. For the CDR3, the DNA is TGTGCCTGGAAAGGAGGCGGCACTGAAGCTTTCTTT.

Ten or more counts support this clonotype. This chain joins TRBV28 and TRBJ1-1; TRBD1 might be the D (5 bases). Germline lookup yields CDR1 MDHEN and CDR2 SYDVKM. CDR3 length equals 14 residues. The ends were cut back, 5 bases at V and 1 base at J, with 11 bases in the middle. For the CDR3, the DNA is TGTGCCAGCAGTAGATACGACAGGAACACTGAAGCTTTCTTT. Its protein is CASSRYDRNTEAFF.